The entry that follows covers one TCR beta chain sequence. Sequenced by immunoSEQ multiplex PCR; TCRdb stores in-frame clones only, minus some. Here the sample spans around 250,000 clones, approximately 85% being singletons. Clinical history reported by participants formed the basis on which cohorts were assigned. This sample is part of a study of blood T cell repertoires in COVID-19. Study information: Spain, Italy and the United States supplied samples that represented acute and convalescent COVID-19. Sources were T cells, B-cell-depleted T cells, or PBMCs; the material itself was cDNA or gDNA.

The TCR was taken from a woman in her forties or fifties who had recovered from COVID-19. Sequencing was performed on PBMCs or T cells enriched from blood (not recorded which).

CDR3 residues: CASSLHWTEAFNQPQHF. CDR3 DNA: TGCGCCAGCAGCCTCCACTGGACAGAGGCCTTCAATCAGCCCCAGCATTTT. The chain links TRBV4-1 to TRBJ1-5; the D gene is possibly TRBD1 (6 bases). CDR3 length equals 17 residues. V shed 4 bases and J shed 3 bases, with 19 bases lying between them. CDR1 and CDR2 (germline): MGHRA, YSYEKL.